This is a list of T cell receptor beta chains from one sample in a study of human T cells and chemical hapten exposure. TCRdb re-analysed the RACE reads in MiXCR, keeping a single row per CDR3 protein. The profile shows about 140,000 distinct CDR3 sequences, approximately 12% of them singletons. The sample here was whole blood, taken in connection with sensitization to the hapten diphenylcyclopropenone (DPC). The source of these receptors is a woman aged 50 to 60 with alopecia areata. Some clones in this sample may be carry-over from other donors' samples. CDR3s include the opening cysteine and the closing phenylalanine or tryptophan. Fields, in order: D gene, clone size, J gene, V gene, CDR3 length, CDR3 protein, CDR3 DNA. D genes are given only for firm matches. Where a row states a size, it is once, few, many or the class of an expanded clone; other rows omit it.

>NA|NA|TRBJ2-3|TRBV24-1|17
CATSDLAGRTSTDTQYF
TGTGCCACCAGTGATTTGGCAGGGCGGACAAGCACAGATACGCAGTATTTT
>TRBD1|many|TRBJ1-5|TRBV6-5|15
CASSPDRGSNQPQHF
TGTGCCAGCAGTCCGGACAGGGGGAGCAATCAGCCCCAGCATTTT
>TRBD2|many|TRBJ2-1|TRBV9|15
CASSPQGLASNEQFF
TGTGCCAGCAGCCCTCAAGGACTAGCTTCGAATGAGCAGTTCTTC
>NA|few|TRBJ2-2|TRBV12-3/TRBV12-4|13
CASSLFGPGELFF
TGTGCCAGCAGTTTATTCGGGCCCGGGGAGCTGTTTTTT
>NA|NA|TRBJ1-2|TRBV9|13
CASSPFMGLGYTF
TGTGCCAGCAGCCCTTTTATGGGACTAGGCTACACCTTC
>NA|NA|TRBJ1-1|TRBV20-1|14
CSADLPGAVIEAFF
TGCAGTGCGGACCTGCCCGGAGCCGTTATTGAAGCTTTCTTT
>TRBD2|many|TRBJ2-1|TRBV28|15
CASSPALAGLQEQFF
TGTGCCAGCAGTCCTGCACTAGCGGGACTACAGGAGCAGTTCTTC
>NA|NA|TRBJ2-2|TRBV2|15
CASSEVTGNTGELFF
TGTGCCAGCAGTGAGGTCACAGGGAACACCGGGGAGCTGTTTTTT
>NA|many|TRBJ1-6|TRBV5-6|16
CASSFFRGQINSPLHF
TGTGCCAGCAGCTTTTTCCGGGGGCAGATTAATTCACCCCTCCACTTT
>TRBD1|NA|TRBJ2-3|TRBV5-8|15
CASSSGTGHTDTQYF
TGTGCCAGCAGCTCGGGGACAGGCCACACAGATACGCAGTATTTT
>NA|NA|TRBJ2-5|TRBV10-1|15
CASSESKGRVETQYF
TGCGCCAGCAGTGAGTCGAAGGGCAGGGTTGAGACCCAGTACTTC
>NA|many|TRBJ1-1|TRBV18|15
CASSPVSGAGTEAFF
TGTGCCAGCTCACCTGTTTCTGGGGCGGGCACTGAAGCTTTCTTT
>TRBD2|few|TRBJ2-1|TRBV29-1|13
CSVEPGGYNEQFF
TGCAGCGTTGAACCGGGAGGTTACAATGAGCAGTTCTTC
>NA|few|TRBJ2-3|TRBV6-5|13
CASSFRRGDTQYF
TGTGCCAGCAGTTTCCGTCGGGGGGATACGCAGTATTTT
>TRBD2|NA|TRBJ2-2|TRBV5-1|15
CASSLALAGAGELFF
TGCGCCAGCAGCTTGGCCCTAGCGGGAGCCGGGGAGCTGTTTTTT
>NA|NA|TRBJ2-5|TRBV7-7|16
CASSSQVGSGQETQYF
TGTGCTAGCAGCTCCCAAGTGGGTTCGGGGCAAGAGACCCAGTACTTC
>TRBD2|few|TRBJ2-5|TRBV20-1|16
CSARVLAGSLKETQYF
TGCAGTGCTAGAGTTCTAGCGGGAAGTTTAAAAGAGACCCAGTACTTC
>TRBD1|NA|TRBJ2-7|TRBV19|14
CASSIPGQGAEQYF
TGTGCCAGTAGTATCCCGGGACAGGGAGCCGAGCAGTACTTC
>NA|NA|TRBJ2-7|TRBV7-9|12
CARSFIGNEQYF
TGTGCCAGGAGCTTTATTGGGAACGAGCAGTACTTC
>NA|few|TRBJ2-1|TRBV10-3|14
CAMASMSSYNEQFF
TGTGCTATGGCGAGTATGAGCTCCTACAATGAGCAGTTCTTC
>NA|many|TRBJ2-7|TRBV27|13
CASSPGSLYEQYF
TGTGCCAGCAGTCCGGGATCACTATACGAGCAGTACTTC
>NA|many|TRBJ1-4|TRBV5-1|14
CASSLRGADEKLFF
TGCGCCAGCAGCTTGCGGGGGGCTGATGAAAAACTGTTTTTT
>TRBD2|many|TRBJ2-3|TRBV11-1|15
CASSRDYPETDTQYF
TGTGCCAGCAGTCGGGACTATCCAGAGACAGATACGCAGTATTTT
>TRBD2|NA|TRBJ2-2|TRBV29-1|15
CSVRRAGGNTGELFF
TGCAGCGTCCGGAGAGCGGGAGGTAACACCGGGGAGCTGTTTTTT
>NA|many|TRBJ1-3|TRBV3-1|14
CASRAQGSENTIYF
TGTGCCAGCAGGGCCCAGGGCTCTGAAAACACCATATATTTT
>TRBD1|many|TRBJ2-2|TRBV11-2|15
CASSFRRGQAGELFF
TGTGCCAGCAGTTTCCGCAGGGGGCAGGCCGGGGAGCTGTTTTTT
>NA|many|TRBJ2-1|TRBV3-1|15
CASSQDPAPYNEQFF
TGTGCCAGCAGCCAAGATCCGGCCCCCTACAATGAGCAGTTCTTC
>NA|NA|TRBJ2-7|TRBV24-1|14
CATSESGPGYEQYF
TGTGCCACCAGTGAGTCGGGACCAGGCTACGAGCAGTACTTC
>TRBD1|many|TRBJ2-7|TRBV4-1|15
CASSQVTGQGYEQYF
TGCGCCAGCAGCCAAGTTACGGGACAGGGGTACGAGCAGTACTTC
>TRBD1|NA|TRBJ1-3|TRBV29-1|13
CSAQKGQGNTIYF
TGCAGCGCCCAAAAGGGACAGGGAAACACCATATATTTT
>TRBD2|NA|TRBJ2-7|TRBV28|15
CASSPATSDSYEQYF
TGTGCCAGCAGTCCTGCGACTAGCGACTCCTACGAGCAGTACTTC
>TRBD1|NA|TRBJ2-2|TRBV4-3|18
CASSQDTGGAPNTGELFF
TGCGCCAGCAGCCAAGATACAGGGGGCGCCCCGAACACCGGGGAGCTGTTTTTT
>NA|few|TRBJ2-2|TRBV10-2|16
CASSPQGRSSTGELFF
TGCGCCAGCAGTCCCCAGGGCCGTTCTTCCACCGGGGAGCTGTTTTTT
>TRBD2|NA|TRBJ2-5|TRBV7-9|16
CASSLGLAGNQETQYF
TGTGCCAGCAGCTTGGGACTAGCGGGGAACCAAGAGACCCAGTACTTC
>TRBD1|many|TRBJ2-7|TRBV6-1|14
CASTRTGGAYEQYF
TGTGCCAGCACTAGGACAGGGGGAGCCTACGAGCAGTACTTC
>NA|NA|TRBJ1-1|TRBV18|14
CASSPMGRNTEAFF
TGTGCCAGCTCACCAATGGGGAGGAACACTGAAGCTTTCTTT
>NA|few|TRBJ2-7|TRBV5-4|15
CASSFTPGQTYEQYF
TGTGCCAGCAGCTTCACTCCGGGACAAACCTACGAGCAGTACTTC
>NA|many|TRBJ2-1|TRBV7-6|12
CASSPLAYEQFF
TGTGCCAGCAGTCCACTAGCCTATGAGCAGTTCTTC
>NA|NA|TRBJ2-1|TRBV19|14
CASSHDGLNNEQFF
TGTGCCAGTAGCCACGACGGACTTAACAATGAGCAGTTCTTC
>NA|many|TRBJ2-7|TRBV19|12
CASSIYGGEQYF
TGTGCCAGTAGTATCTACGGGGGCGAGCAGTACTTC
>TRBD1|few|TRBJ1-1|TRBV6-2/TRBV6-3|15
CASSPYQQGGRGAFF
TGTGCCAGCAGTCCCTACCAACAGGGGGGCCGAGGCGCTTTCTTT
>NA|many|TRBJ2-3|TRBV20-1|14
CSARVGSSTDTQYF
TGCAGTGCTAGAGTCGGGTCTAGCACAGATACGCAGTATTTT
>TRBD2|NA|TRBJ2-1|TRBV7-9|13
CASSFRTSGEQFF
TGTGCCAGCAGCTTTCGGACTAGCGGGGAGCAGTTCTTC
>NA|NA|TRBJ2-7|TRBV7-2|15
CASSLSSGPGYEQYF
TGTGCCAGCAGCTTATCATCGGGCCCAGGCTACGAGCAGTACTTC
>NA|many|TRBJ2-2|TRBV6-2/TRBV6-3|12
CASSYRAQELFF
TGTGCCAGCAGTTACAGGGCTCAGGAGCTGTTTTTT
>NA|NA|TRBJ2-1|TRBV10-3|13
CASKGEPDKEQFF
TGTGCCTCGAAGGGGGAGCCAGACAAAGAGCAGTTCTTC
>TRBD2|NA|TRBJ2-7|TRBV10-3|15
CAISNPRGATYEQYF
TGTGCCATCAGCAACCCGCGGGGGGCCACCTACGAGCAGTACTTC
>TRBD2|few|TRBJ2-3|TRBV7-2|15
CASSLGASGLDTQYF
TGTGCCAGCAGCTTAGGGGCTAGCGGATTAGATACGCAGTATTTT
>TRBD2|once|TRBJ2-5|TRBV5-4|16
CASSVGLAGAGRTQYF
TGTGCCAGCAGCGTCGGACTAGCGGGAGCGGGGCGGACCCAGTACTTC
>TRBD1|NA|TRBJ2-2|TRBV24-1|15
CATTPGQGGAGELFF
TGTGCCACCACCCCGGGACAGGGTGGGGCCGGGGAGCTGTTTTTT
>TRBD1|NA|TRBJ2-1|TRBV20-1|13
CSAPRQGGNEQFF
TGCAGTGCCCCCAGACAGGGTGGGAATGAGCAGTTCTTC
>NA|NA|TRBJ1-5|TRBV9|15
CASSVGGAPEEPQHF
TGTGCCAGCAGCGTAGGGGGGGCACCAGAGGAGCCCCAGCATTTT
>NA|many|TRBJ1-2|TRBV20-1|14
CSARDYVGYYGYTF
TGCAGTGCTAGAGATTATGTGGGGTACTATGGCTACACCTTC
>NA|NA|TRBJ2-7|TRBV29-1|12
CSALRQGYEQYF
TGCAGCGCCCTGAGGCAGGGCTACGAGCAGTACTTC
>NA|many|TRBJ2-1|TRBV7-9|12
CASIEQGREQFF
TGTGCCAGCATCGAACAGGGTCGTGAGCAGTTCTTC
>TRBD2|many|TRBJ2-4|TRBV28|16
CASSLALAGPQGIQYF
TGTGCCAGCAGTTTAGCACTAGCGGGACCCCAAGGCATTCAGTACTTC
>TRBD1|NA|TRBJ2-7|TRBV6-6|15
CASSYSTTGNNEQYF
TGTGCCAGCAGTTACTCTACGACAGGGAACAACGAGCAGTACTTC
>TRBD2|few|TRBJ2-3|TRBV27|15
CASSLSSREGDTQYF
TGTGCCAGCAGCCTTTCTAGTAGGGAGGGTGATACGCAGTATTTT
>TRBD2|few|TRBJ2-1|TRBV7-8|18
CASSPRTSGDLSYNEQFF
TGTGCCAGCAGCCCCCGGACTAGCGGGGACCTCTCCTACAATGAGCAGTTCTTC